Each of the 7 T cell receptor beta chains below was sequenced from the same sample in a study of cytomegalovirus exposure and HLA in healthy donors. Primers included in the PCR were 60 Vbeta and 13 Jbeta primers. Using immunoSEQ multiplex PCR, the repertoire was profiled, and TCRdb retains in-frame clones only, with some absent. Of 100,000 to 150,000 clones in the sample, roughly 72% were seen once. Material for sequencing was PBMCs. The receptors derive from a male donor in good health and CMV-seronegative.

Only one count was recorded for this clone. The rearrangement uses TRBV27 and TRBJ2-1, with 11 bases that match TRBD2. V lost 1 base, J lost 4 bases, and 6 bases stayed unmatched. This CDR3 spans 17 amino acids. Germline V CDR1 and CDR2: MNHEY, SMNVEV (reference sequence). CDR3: CASSLWGGLAEYNEQFF. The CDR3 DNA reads TGTGCCAGCAGTTTATGGGGGGGACTAGCGGAATACAATGAGCAGTTCTTC.

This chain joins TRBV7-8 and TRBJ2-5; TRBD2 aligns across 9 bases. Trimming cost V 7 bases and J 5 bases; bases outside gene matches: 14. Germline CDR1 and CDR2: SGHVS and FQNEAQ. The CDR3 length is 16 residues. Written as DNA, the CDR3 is TGTGCCAGCAACCATCCCGGGACTAGCAATTTCGAGACCCAGTACTTC. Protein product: CASNHPGTSNFETQYF.

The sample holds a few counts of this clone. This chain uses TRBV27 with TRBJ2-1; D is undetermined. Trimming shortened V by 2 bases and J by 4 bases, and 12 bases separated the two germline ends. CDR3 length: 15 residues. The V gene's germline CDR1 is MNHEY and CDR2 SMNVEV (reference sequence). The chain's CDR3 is CASSLQARGYNEQFF. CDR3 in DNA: TGTGCCAGCAGTTTACAAGCTAGAGGATACAATGAGCAGTTCTTC.

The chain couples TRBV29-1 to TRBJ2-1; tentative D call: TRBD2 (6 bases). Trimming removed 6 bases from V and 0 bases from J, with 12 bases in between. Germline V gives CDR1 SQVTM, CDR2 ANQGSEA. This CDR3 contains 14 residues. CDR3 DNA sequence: TGCAGCGTCCGTAGCGGCCTCTCCTACAATGAGCAGTTCTTC. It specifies CSVRSGLSYNEQFF.

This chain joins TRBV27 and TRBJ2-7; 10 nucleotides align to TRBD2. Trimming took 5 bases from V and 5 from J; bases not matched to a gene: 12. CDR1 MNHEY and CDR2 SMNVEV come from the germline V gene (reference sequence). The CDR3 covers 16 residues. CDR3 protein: CASSILRTSGGDEQYF. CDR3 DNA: TGTGCCAGCAGTATACTCAGGACTAGCGGAGGGGACGAGCAGTACTTC.

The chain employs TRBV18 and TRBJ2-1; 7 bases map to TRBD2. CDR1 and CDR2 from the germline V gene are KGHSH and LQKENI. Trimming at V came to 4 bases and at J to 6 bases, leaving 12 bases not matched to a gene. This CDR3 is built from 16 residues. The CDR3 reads CASSLRASGLLNEQFF. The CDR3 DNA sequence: TGTGCCAGCTCACTGAGGGCTAGCGGCTTACTCAATGAGCAGTTCTTC.

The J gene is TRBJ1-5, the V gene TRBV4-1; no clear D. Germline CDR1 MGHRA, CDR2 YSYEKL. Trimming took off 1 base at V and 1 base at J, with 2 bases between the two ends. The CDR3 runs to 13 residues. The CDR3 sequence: CASSQASNQPQHF. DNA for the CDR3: TGCGCCAGCAGCCAAGCGAGCAATCAGCCCCAGCATTTT.